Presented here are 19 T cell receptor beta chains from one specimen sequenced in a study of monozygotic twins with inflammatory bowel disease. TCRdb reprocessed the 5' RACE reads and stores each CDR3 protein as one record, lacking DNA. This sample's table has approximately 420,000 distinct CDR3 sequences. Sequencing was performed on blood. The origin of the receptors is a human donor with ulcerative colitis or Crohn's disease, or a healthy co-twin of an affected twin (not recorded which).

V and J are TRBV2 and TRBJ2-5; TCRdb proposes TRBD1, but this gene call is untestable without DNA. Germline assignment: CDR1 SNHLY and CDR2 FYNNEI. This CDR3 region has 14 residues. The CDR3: CASKTDRAVETQYF.

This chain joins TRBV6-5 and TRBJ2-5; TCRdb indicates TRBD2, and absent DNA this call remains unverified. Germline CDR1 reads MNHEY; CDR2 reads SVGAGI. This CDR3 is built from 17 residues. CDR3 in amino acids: CASSYPPAWEAKETQYF.

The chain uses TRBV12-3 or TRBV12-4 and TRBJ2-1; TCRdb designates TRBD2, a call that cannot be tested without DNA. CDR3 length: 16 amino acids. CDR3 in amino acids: CASSSRLAGGDNEQFF.

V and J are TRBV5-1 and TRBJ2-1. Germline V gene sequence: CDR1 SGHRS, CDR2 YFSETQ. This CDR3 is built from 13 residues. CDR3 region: CASRSAASNEQFF. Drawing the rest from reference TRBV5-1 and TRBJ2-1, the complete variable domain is KAGVTQTPRYLIKTRGQQVTLSCSPISGHRSVSWYQQTPGQGLQFLFEYFSETQRNKGNFPGRFSGRQFSNSRSEMNVSTLELGDSALYLCASRSAASNEQFFGPGTRLTVL.

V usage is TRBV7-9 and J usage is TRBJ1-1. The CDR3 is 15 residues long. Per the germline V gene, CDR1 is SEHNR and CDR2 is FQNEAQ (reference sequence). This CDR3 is CASSLGVIRSTEAFF.

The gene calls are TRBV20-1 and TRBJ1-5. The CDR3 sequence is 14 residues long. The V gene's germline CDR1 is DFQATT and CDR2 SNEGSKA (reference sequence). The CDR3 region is CSARAGGLNQPQHF.

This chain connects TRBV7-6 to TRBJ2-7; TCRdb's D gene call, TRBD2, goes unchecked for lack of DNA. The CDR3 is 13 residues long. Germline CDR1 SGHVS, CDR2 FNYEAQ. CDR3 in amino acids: CASSEGTAYEQYF.

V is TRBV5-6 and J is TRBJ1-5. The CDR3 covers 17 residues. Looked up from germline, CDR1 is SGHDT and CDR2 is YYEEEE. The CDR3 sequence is CASSFRAGVSSNQPQHF.

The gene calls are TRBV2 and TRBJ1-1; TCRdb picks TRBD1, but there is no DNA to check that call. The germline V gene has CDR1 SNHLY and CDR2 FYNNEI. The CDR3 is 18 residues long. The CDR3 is CASSEVSLNRGKNTEAFF.

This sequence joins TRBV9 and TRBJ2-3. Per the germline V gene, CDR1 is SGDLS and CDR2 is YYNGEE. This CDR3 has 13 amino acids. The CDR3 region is CASSVDRLNTQYF.

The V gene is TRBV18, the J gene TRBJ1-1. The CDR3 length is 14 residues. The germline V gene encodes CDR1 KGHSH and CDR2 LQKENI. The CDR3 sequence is CASSPPSVRTEAFF.

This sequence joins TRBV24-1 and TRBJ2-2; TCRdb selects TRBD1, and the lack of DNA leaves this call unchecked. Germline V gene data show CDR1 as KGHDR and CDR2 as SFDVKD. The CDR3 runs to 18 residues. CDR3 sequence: CATSAVQGARERTGELFF.

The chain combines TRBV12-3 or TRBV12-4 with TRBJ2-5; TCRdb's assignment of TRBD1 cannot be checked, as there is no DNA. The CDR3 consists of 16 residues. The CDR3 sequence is CASSRLGQREGGTQYF.

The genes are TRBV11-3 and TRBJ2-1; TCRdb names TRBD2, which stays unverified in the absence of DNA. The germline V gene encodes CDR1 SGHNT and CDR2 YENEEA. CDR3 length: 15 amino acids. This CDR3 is CASSVSGRALDEQFF. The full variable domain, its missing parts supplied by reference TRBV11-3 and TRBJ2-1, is EAGVVQSPRYKIIEKKQPVAFWCNPISGHNTLYWYLQNLGQGPELLIRYENEEAVDDSQLPKDRFSAERLKGVDSTLKIQPAELGDSAVYLCASSVSGRALDEQFFGPGTRLTVL.

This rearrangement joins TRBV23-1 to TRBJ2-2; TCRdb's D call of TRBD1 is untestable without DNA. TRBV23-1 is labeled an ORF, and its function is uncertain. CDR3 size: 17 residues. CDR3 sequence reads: CASSPPRIQTNTGELFF.

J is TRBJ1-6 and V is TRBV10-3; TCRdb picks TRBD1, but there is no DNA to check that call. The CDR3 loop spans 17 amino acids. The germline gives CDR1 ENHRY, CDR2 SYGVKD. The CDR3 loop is CAISESEGTGGISPLHF.

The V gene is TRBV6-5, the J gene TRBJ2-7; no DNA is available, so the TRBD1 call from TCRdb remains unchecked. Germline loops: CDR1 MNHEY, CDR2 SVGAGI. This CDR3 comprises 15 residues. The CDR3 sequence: CASSYSGGSYYEQYF.

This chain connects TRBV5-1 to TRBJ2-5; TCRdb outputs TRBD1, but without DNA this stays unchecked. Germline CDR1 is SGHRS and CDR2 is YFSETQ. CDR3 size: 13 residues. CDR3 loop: CASIRTGSETQYF.

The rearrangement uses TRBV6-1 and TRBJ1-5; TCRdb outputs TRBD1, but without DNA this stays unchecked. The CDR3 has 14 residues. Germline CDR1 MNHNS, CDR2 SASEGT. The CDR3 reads CASSESGSIQPQHF.